These 3 T cell receptor beta chains originate from one sample sequenced in a study of cytotoxic CD8 clonotypes in ibrutinib-treated CLL. Libraries were prepared by immunoSEQ multiplex PCR; TCRdb keeps only in-frame clonotypes and omits some of them. Altogether about 130,000 clones are present, 80% to 90% being singletons, with the ten largest covering about 2.1%. The sequences come from PBMCs, collected after 24 months of ibrutinib treatment. These receptors were taken from a human donor with chronic lymphocytic leukemia.

The CDR3 DNA sequence: TGCGCACGAGAGGGCGTTAGCACAGATACGCAGTATTTT. Translating gives CAREGVSTDTQYF. The chain joins TRBV10-1 to TRBJ2-3; the D gene is possibly TRBD2 (5 bases). The CDR3 covers 13 residues. Germline CDR1 WNHNN, CDR2 SYGVQD (reference sequence).

This sequence joins TRBV6-6 and TRBJ2-5; 10 bases align to TRBD2. Germline assignment: CDR1 MNHNY and CDR2 SVGAGI (reference sequence). The CDR3 extends over 15 amino acids. V was pared by 6 bases and J by 4 bases, with 8 bases of the junction left unmatched. The CDR3 spells CASRPAGGRGETQYF. CDR3 bases: TGTGCCAGCAGACCAGCGGGAGGGCGCGGAGAGACCCAGTACTTC.

Written as DNA, the CDR3 is TGTGCCAGCAGTTACTCTGGGAGGGCAAGCACAGATACGCAGTATTTT. This translates into CASSYSGRASTDTQYF. V usage is TRBV6-5 and J usage is TRBJ2-3, with 7 bases identical to TRBD2. Unmatched junction bases numbered 3, after V lost 0 bases and J lost 0 bases. The CDR3 is made up of 16 amino acids. Germline CDR1 reads MNHEY; CDR2 reads SVGAGI.